Below are 2 T cell receptor beta chains sequenced from a single sample in a study of response to subunit inactivated influenza vaccine. TCRdb re-called the RT-PCR reads with MiXCR, one entry per CDR3 protein. Here the sample spans approximately 700,000 distinct CDR3 sequences, 15% to 17% being singletons. The sample here was PBMCs from blood, taken less than 13 days after vaccination. The origin of the receptors is a man aged 50 to 59 who received an inactivated influenza vaccine.

V gene TRBV7-2 combines with J gene TRBJ2-1, with TRBD2 matching over 11 bases. The CDR3 loop spans 15 amino acids. With V trimmed by 7 bases and J by 4 bases, 6 bases remained unmatched. Germline V gene sequence: CDR1 SGHTA, CDR2 FQGNSA. In DNA, the CDR3 is TGTGCCAGCACCCTACTAGCGGGAGCTTACAATGAGCAGTTCTTC. It codes for CASTLLAGAYNEQFF.

This clonotype occurred once. The chain joins TRBV7-2 to TRBJ2-5; D perhaps matches TRBD1 (7 bases). CDR1 and CDR2 from the germline V gene are SGHTA and FQGNSA. V was cut by 3 bases and J by 6 bases, with 20 bases left in between. The CDR3 covers 16 residues. The CDR3 nucleotides are TGTGCCAGCAGCTTTCGAGGGACAGTCGGCGGGAAGACCCAGTACTTC. It codes for CASSFRGTVGGKTQYF.